This T cell receptor (beta chain) was sequenced during a study of blood T cell repertoires in COVID-19. Looking at the study overall: Sites in the United States, Italy and Spain provided acute and convalescent COVID-19 samples. Nucleic acid was either cDNA or gDNA, and it came from T cells, B-cell-depleted T cells, or PBMCs.

This clone was seen just once. Germline V gives CDR1 SEHNR, CDR2 FQNEAQ (reference sequence). Trimming cost V 1 base and J 7 bases, with 17 bases left between them. CDR3 length: 17 amino acids. In the study's own analysis: Using reference gene primer amplification, nucleated cell counts were estimated. Only in-frame clones appear in the TCRdb table, and some are missing; sequencing was by immunoSEQ multiplex PCR. That table furnishes V, J and clone size, whereas the DNA furnished D and trimming. The sample carries about 270,000 clones, roughly 89% recorded once. Those enrolled, adults aged roughly 18 to 89 years, came from fewer than 25 US areas.

The receptor was isolated from a woman in her fifties or sixties who had recovered from COVID-19. Sequenced sample: PBMCs or T cells enriched from blood (not recorded which). The V call is TRBV7-9, the J call TRBJ1-6; D possibly corresponds to TRBD1 (5 bases). The CDR3 nucleotides read TGTGCCAGCAGCTTAGGTACTATAGGACACAGGAATTCACCCCTCCACTTT. This encodes CASSLGTIGHRNSPLHF.